In its sample, the clone carrying this TCR beta chain was seen once. This specimen belongs to a study of blood T cell repertoires in COVID-19. Only in-frame clones appear in the TCRdb table, and some are missing; sequencing was by immunoSEQ multiplex PCR. Here the sample spans roughly 140,000 clones, less than 90% being singletons. This clonotype was sampled from a woman between 65 and 79 years old with acute or convalescent COVID-19. The sequencing sample was made of peripheral blood.

The CDR3 sequence: CASSAPGANSPLHF. The DNA for the CDR3 is TGTGCCAGCAGCGCACCGGGAGCTAATTCACCCCTCCACTTT. The rearrangement links TRBV7-9 to TRBJ1-6; D gene unclear. This CDR3 has 14 amino acids. The germline CDR1 and CDR2 sequences are SEHNR and FQNEAQ (reference sequence). V was shortened by 5 bases and J by 6 bases, with 11 bases between the two germline ends. Full variable domain (rest looked up from reference TRBV7-9 and TRBJ1-6): DTGVSQNPRHKITKRGQNVTFRCDPISEHNRLYWYRQTLGQGPEFLTYFQNEAQLEKSRLLSDRFSAERPKGSFSTLEIQRTEQGDSAMYLCASSAPGANSPLHFGNGTRLTVT.